The present T cell receptor beta chain was sequenced within a study of CD8 T cells in Susac syndrome. Across the whole study: More than 5 sequenced Susac syndrome patients had clinically active disease, while eight or nine were in remission. Intravenous immunoglobulin alone or corticosteroids were being given to patients with Susac syndrome at blood draw, unless they were therapy-naive.

Random hexamers were used to reverse transcribe the RNA input (about 0.5 to 1 ug). Amplification of TCR beta CDR3 spanned 54 Vbeta and 13 Jbeta via immunoSEQ multiplex PCR. TCRdb passed the immunoSEQ multiplex PCR reads through MiXCR, listing each CDR3 protein once. The repertoire holds over 120,000 distinct CDR3 sequences, 85% to 95% seen once, with about 0.15% in the top ten. Looked up from germline, CDR1 is DFQATT and CDR2 is SNEGSKA (reference sequence). Trimming pared 6 bases from V and 0 bases from J, leaving 12 bases between. The CDR3 totals 15 residues. The sample comprised CD4+ T cells from PBMCs. The chain joins TRBV20-1 to TRBJ2-6; D may be TRBD2 (6 bases). The TCR sequence derives from a human donor with Susac syndrome. CDR3 in DNA: TGCAGTGCGGGCGGGGCAACCTCTGGGGCCAACGTCCTGACTTTC. Translating it yields CSAGGATSGANVLTF.